A single sample is the source of the 32 T cell receptor beta chains below, sequenced in a study of tumor and adjacent non-tumor tissue in lung cancer. This sample's RNA came from whole unsorted tissue. This non-tumor lung sample came from over 3 cm beyond the tumor edge. Three rounds of nested PCR, following a modified ARM-PCR protocol, produced the TCRbeta library. TCRdb re-analysed the multiplex PCR reads in MiXCR, keeping a single row per CDR3 protein. The data show 70,000 to 95,000 distinct CDR3 sequences, more than 65% seen once. What was sequenced was distant non-tumor lung tissue. The receptors here all came from a man between 70 and 80 years old with non-small cell lung cancer.

Details on this clonotype: A junction end diverges from the germline sequence, so it may reflect a read error. The chain uses TRBV5-5 and TRBJ2-2, with 7 bases matching TRBD1. Germline V gene data show CDR1 as SGHKS and CDR2 as YYEKEE (reference sequence). The CDR3 runs to 15 residues. CDR3 sequence (DNA): TGTGCCAGCAGCTTTAGGGACAGTCGAACCGGGGAGCGGTTTTTT. This codes for CASSFRDSRTGERFF.

The V and J genes are TRBV13 and TRBJ2-7, with D tentatively TRBD2 (6 bases). Trimming took off 7 bases at V and 5 bases at J, with 15 bases between the two ends. From germline, CDR1 is PRHDT and CDR2 FYEKMQ (reference sequence). The CDR3 totals 13 residues. The chain's CDR3 is CASNSITGDEQYF. The CDR3 DNA sequence: TGTGCCAGCAACTCAATCACGGGGGACGAGCAGTACTTC.

There are a few counts of this clonotype. Lacking the conserved final phenylalanine or tryptophan, this CDR3 likely reflects a read error. Because the CDR3's place on the DNA is in doubt, the DNA is left out and the CDR3 is given as listed by TCRdb. The chain is built from TRBV7-8 and TRBJ2-5; the DNA was not compared with TRBD1, the D call given in the table. Both ends counted, the CDR3 spans 15 residues. In germline, CDR1 is SGHVS, CDR2 FQNEAQ. CDR3 amino acids: CASSFAGGSGDTQNL.

As concerns this clonotype: Relative to the germline gene, one junction end is altered; a read error may explain this. The chain recombines TRBV4-2 with TRBJ1-4; TRBD1 matches 8 bases. Germline V gives CDR1 LGHNA, CDR2 YNFKEQ. The CDR3 is made up of 14 amino acids. The CDR3 loop reads CATRRGQGDEKPFF. Written as DNA, the CDR3 is TGTGCCACCAGACGTGGACAGGGAGATGAAAAACCGTTTTTT.

In the case of this clonotype: Its ends do not fully match the called genes, so a read error is possible. The chain carries TRBV12-3 or TRBV12-4 and TRBJ1-1, with D hard to call. This CDR3 comprises 13 residues. In DNA, the CDR3 is TGTGCCAGCAGATATGGACGGAACACTGAAGTTTTCTTT. Its protein is CASRYGRNTEVFF.

Worth noting for this clonotype: The junction and the germline gene differ at one end; a read error may be behind it. J is TRBJ2-7 and V is TRBV13; a possible D gene is TRBD2 (6 bases). Germline CDR1 PRHDT, CDR2 FYEKMQ (reference sequence). The CDR3 runs to 16 residues. The CDR3 protein is CASSPYMREGSYEQYF. The CDR3 region has the DNA TGTGCCAGCAGCCCCTATATGCGGGAAGGTTCCTATGAGCAGTACTTC. Filled out from reference TRBV13 and TRBJ2-7, the complete variable domain reads AAGVIQSPRHLIKEKRETATLKCYPIPRHDTVYWYQQGPGQDPQFLISFYEKMQSDKGSIPDRFSAQQFSDYHSELNMSSLELGDSALYFCASSPYMREGSYEQYFGPGTRLTVT.

Regarding this clonotype: A much larger clone lies one base from this, so it may be a read error. This sequence joins TRBV5-6 and TRBJ2-1, with TRBD2 identical over 14 bases. Germline V CDR1 and CDR2: SGHDT, YYEEEE. The CDR3 is 18 residues long. CDR3 DNA: TGTGCCAGCAGCTTGCTTTCAGGGACTAGCGGGAGTTTGGATGGGCAGTTATTC. This sequence encodes CASSLLSGTSGSLDGQLF.

The chain couples TRBV29-1 to TRBJ2-7; possibly TRBD2 for D (5 bases). This CDR3 is 14 amino acids long. Germline CDR1 and CDR2: SQVTM and ANQGSEA. The DNA of the CDR3 is TGCTGCATCAGCGGAATGGCCGGCGGTGGGATGCGGTACTTC. Translating gives CCISGMAGGGMRYF.

Comments on this clonotype: The CDR3 does not end in the conserved phenylalanine or tryptophan, so this is likely a read error. This chain links TRBV5-5 with TRBJ2-1; D gene unclear. Germline assignment: CDR1 SGHKS and CDR2 YYEKEE (reference sequence). V was shortened by 4 bases and J by 8 bases, with 7 bases between the two germline ends. This CDR3 is built from 11 residues. In DNA, the CDR3 is TGTGCCAGCAGCCTAGGCCATGAGCAGTTCTTA. Protein product: CASSLGHEQFL.

The gene calls are TRBV29-1 and TRBJ2-3, with unresolved D. V lost 5 bases, J lost 1 base, and 10 bases lay in between. Germline assignment: CDR1 SQVTM and CDR2 ANQGSEA. The CDR3 covers 13 residues. The DNA for the CDR3 is TGCAGCGTTACTGTGCATGGCACAGATACGCAGTATTTT. It specifies CSVTVHGTDTQYF.

Regarding this clonotype: The missing conserved phenylalanine or tryptophan at the end of this CDR3 makes a read error likely. V is TRBV11-3 and J is TRBJ2-1; tentatively, D is TRBD1 or TRBD2 (5 bases each). Germline V CDR1 and CDR2: SGHNT, YENEEA. The germline V and J ends were trimmed by 5 bases and 3 bases, with 14 bases remaining between them. The CDR3 consists of 15 residues. CDR3 nucleotides: TGTGCCAGCAGCATCGACAAGGGGAGCTACAATGAGCAGTTCTCC. It encodes CASSIDKGSYNEQFS.

For this clonotype: The junction shows a germline mismatch at one end, possibly a read error. The chain employs TRBV5-6 and TRBJ2-7; TRBD1 matches 8 bases. CDR3 size: 16 residues. CDR1 is SGHDT, CDR2 YYEEEE, per germline. As DNA, the CDR3 is TGTGCCAGCAACTTCGTTGTCCGGGACAGGACCTACGGGCAGTACTTC. It yields the protein CASNFVVRDRTYGQYF.

Details on this clonotype: One end of the junction fails to match germline, which may point to a read error. The chain carries TRBV12-3 or TRBV12-4 and TRBJ2-7, with a weak D call TRBD2 (6 bases). The CDR3 sequence is 15 residues long. The CDR3 coding sequence is TGTGTCAGCAGCACGACTAACGGGAGAACATACGAGCAGTACTTC. It codes for CVSSTTNGRTYEQYF.

In this sample, this clonotype turned up many times. The rearrangement joins TRBV20-1 to TRBJ2-7; TRBD2 might be the D (5 bases). V was shortened by 0 bases and J by 6 bases, with 9 bases between the two germline ends. This CDR3 is 12 amino acids long. Germline-derived CDR1 and CDR2 are DFQATT and SNEGSKA (reference sequence). The CDR3 loop reads CSARDERSEQYF. CDR3 bases: TGCAGTGCTAGAGATGAGCGGAGCGAGCAGTACTTC.

As for this clonotype: The junction differs from germline at one of its ends, possibly a read error. J is TRBJ2-1 and V is TRBV7-9; D not resolved. Germline loops: CDR1 SEHNR, CDR2 FQNEAQ (reference sequence). The CDR3 is 11 residues long. Here the CDR3 DNA reads TGTGACAGCTGCGATTACAATGAGCAGTTCTTC. This gives the protein CDSCDYNEQFF.

Details on this clonotype: A much larger clone differs from this one at a single base, so this may be a read error. V and J are TRBV28 and TRBJ1-1; TRBD1 matches 9 bases. The CDR3 extends over 16 amino acids. V shed 2 bases, J shed 6 bases, and the junction held 10 bases outside the gene matches. Germline CDR1 reads MDHEN; CDR2 reads SYDVKM. This chain's CDR3 is CASSLPTGGLYAEAFF. DNA for the CDR3: TGTGCCAGCAGTTTACCGACAGGGGGACTCTACGCTGAAGCTTTCTTT.

About this clonotype: At one of its ends the junction is not consistent with the germline gene, which may arise from a read error. The chain combines TRBV20-1 with TRBJ1-6, with TRBD1 matching over 10 bases. CDR1 is DFQATT and CDR2 is SNEGSKA in the germline V gene (reference sequence). CDR3 length: 15 residues. This CDR3 is CNAKSGTGDNSPLHF. In nucleotides, the CDR3 is TGCAATGCTAAGTCCGGGACAGGGGATAATTCACCCCTCCACTTT.

Notes on this clonotype: The junction departs from the called germline gene at one end, perhaps through a read error. The genes are TRBV14 and TRBJ1-4; D ambiguous. Germline V gene lookup returns CDR1 SGHDN and CDR2 FVKESK. This CDR3 contains 16 residues. The CDR3 protein is CASSPWTGRANKKLFF. CDR3 nucleotides: TGTGCCAGCAGCCCCTGGACCGGAAGGGCTAATAAAAAACTGTTTTTT. The variable domain in full, completed from reference TRBV14 and TRBJ1-4, reads EAGVTQFPSHSVIEKGQTVTLRCDPISGHDNLYWYRRVMGKEIKFLLHFVKESKQDESGMPNNRFLAERTGGTYSTLKVQPAELEDSGVYFCASSPWTGRANKKLFFGSGTQLSVL.

The rearrangement uses TRBV29-1 and TRBJ2-5; unclear D gene. The germline V gene encodes CDR1 SQVTM and CDR2 ANQGSEA. Trimming shortened V by 6 bases and J by 2 bases, and 22 bases separated the two germline ends. The CDR3 extends over 16 amino acids. The CDR3 region has the DNA TGCAGCGTCAAGCCCTATCTCCAGACAAGTCAAGAGACCCAGTACTTC. Protein product: CSVKPYLQTSQETQYF.

Comment on this clonotype: The CDR3 does not end in the conserved phenylalanine or tryptophan, so this is likely a read error. CDR3 amino acids: CASSRTVTGIGSGNTIYL. DNA of the CDR3: TGTGCCAGCAGTCGTACCGTGACAGGGATCGGCTCTGGAAACACCATATATCTT. This rearrangement joins TRBV12-3 or TRBV12-4 to TRBJ1-3, with 7 bases identical to TRBD1. Trimming removed 5 bases from V and 0 bases from J; junction bases left unmatched: 13. The CDR3 consists of 18 residues.

Worth noting for this clonotype: Since a much larger clone is just one base distant, this may be a read error. This chain connects TRBV4-1 to TRBJ2-5; 8 bases line up with TRBD2. This CDR3 has 16 amino acids. The germline V gene has CDR1 MGHRA and CDR2 YSYEKL. CDR3 sequence: CTSSQVLAGEEETQYF. The CDR3 DNA reads TGCACCAGCAGCCAAGTCCTAGCGGGTGAGGAAGAGACCCAGTACTTC.

Concerning this clonotype itself: One end of the junction does not line up with germline, which may come from a read error. The V and J genes are TRBV29-1 and TRBJ2-5; D gene uncertain. This CDR3 spans 13 amino acids. Germline V gene lookup returns CDR1 SQVTM and CDR2 ANQGSEA. The CDR3 protein is CIVAERSQETQYF. In nucleotides, the CDR3 is TGCATCGTGGCCGAAAGGTCCCAAGAGACCCAATACTTC.

CDR3 in amino acids: CCARRGTSYKKYF. The CDR3 DNA follows: TGCTGCGCGCGACGGGGGACCTCCTACAAGAAGTACTTC. The genes are TRBV29-1 and TRBJ2-7, with a possible D match to TRBD2 (6 bases). Germline loops: CDR1 SQVTM, CDR2 ANQGSEA. This CDR3 is 13 amino acids long.

Notes on this clonotype: It may be a read error: a sequence one base away is much more abundant. The genes are TRBV12-3 or TRBV12-4 and TRBJ1-2; TRBD1 might be the D (5 bases). Between the trimmed V and J ends, which lost 6 bases and 4 bases, there was a span of 12 bases. The CDR3 sequence is 13 residues long. CDR3 bases: TGTGCCAGCAGGCCCCCAGGGTTCTATGGCTACACCTTC. Translating gives CASRPPGFYGYTF.

About this clonotype: At one boundary the junction diverges from the germline segment, which might be a read error. The rearrangement joins TRBV7-8 to TRBJ2-3; weak D call: TRBD1 (7 bases). Germline V lookup: CDR1 SGHVS, CDR2 FQNEAQ. This CDR3 is built from 16 residues. The CDR3 region is CATSLAAAPGTDTQCF. CDR3 DNA: TGTGCCACCAGCTTAGCGGCGGCCCCCGGGACAGATACGCAGTGTTTT.

V usage is TRBV12-3 or TRBV12-4 and J usage is TRBJ1-5; D unresolved. Trimming took 6 bases from V and 12 from J, leaving 15 bases between them. The CDR3 extends over 12 amino acids. The CDR3 region has the DNA TGTGCCAGCAGGGTGGTGGATCGGCACCAGCATTTT. It is translated as CASRVVDRHQHF.

This clonotype occurred a few times. A read error is possible here, since a much larger clone lies one base away. The chain carries TRBV6-5 and TRBJ2-7, with 12 bases that match TRBD1. Germline CDR1 MNHEY, CDR2 SVGAGI. This CDR3 comprises 16 residues. The DNA of the CDR3 is TGTGTCAGCAGTCCGATGGGACAGGGGGCAAACTACGAGCAGTACTTC. It is translated as CVSSPMGQGANYEQYF.

Comments on this clonotype: Germline is not matched at one junction end, which may reflect a read error. The chain is built from TRBV11-3 and TRBJ1-1; 7 bases are shared with TRBD1. The germline V gene has CDR1 SGHNT and CDR2 YENEEA. The CDR3 is 15 amino acids. CDR3 protein: CVSSLGGLLGTKAFF. As DNA, the CDR3 is TGTGTCAGCAGTTTAGGGGGCTTGTTGGGCACTAAAGCTTTCTTT.

To note about this clonotype: One end of the junction does not line up with germline, which may come from a read error. The chain couples TRBV4-3 to TRBJ2-3; D ambiguous. The germline gives CDR1 LGHNA, CDR2 YSLEER. The CDR3 consists of 14 residues. The CDR3 here is CVSNQVSSGDTQYF. For the CDR3, the DNA is TGCGTCAGCAACCAAGTTAGTTCCGGGGATACGCAGTATTTT.

This clonotype was counted many times. V is TRBV12-3 or TRBV12-4 and J is TRBJ2-1; tentatively, D is TRBD2 (5 bases). V was shortened by 8 bases and J by 0 bases, with 14 bases between the two germline ends. This CDR3 has 15 residues. This CDR3 reads CASGLSSFSYNEQFF. For the CDR3, the DNA is TGTGCCAGCGGACTCTCTAGCTTCTCCTACAATGAGCAGTTCTTC.

The chain carries TRBV20-1 and TRBJ2-7; 9 nucleotides match TRBD2. V was clipped by 1 base and J by 3 bases; unmatched bases: 16. Per the germline V gene, CDR1 is DFQATT and CDR2 is SNEGSKA (reference sequence). The CDR3 length is 18 residues. DNA of the CDR3: TGCAGTGCTAGAGCCATATTTAAGGCGGGACTAGCCAGCTACGAGCAGTACTTC. Translation gives CSARAIFKAGLASYEQYF.

As to this clonotype: The CDR3 end shows no conserved phenylalanine or tryptophan, and so a read error is likely. This rearrangement joins TRBV10-3 to TRBJ2-1; 7 positions agree with TRBD1. CDR1 is ENHRY, CDR2 SYGVKD, per germline. The CDR3 consists of 14 residues. The CDR3 sequence is CAISGQGSYNEQFI. The DNA of the CDR3 is TGTGCCATCAGTGGACAGGGCTCCTACAACGAGCAGTTCATC.